Listed here are 18 T cell receptor beta chains from one sample, sequenced in a study of blood T cell repertoires in COVID-19. Profiled with immunoSEQ multiplex PCR; TCRdb holds only in-frame clones, not every one. The sample comprises tens of thousands of clones, 86% of which are singletons, and 12% rests with the top ten. Sequencing input: peripheral blood. The receptors derive from a human donor in a cohort sampled during active COVID-19.

A few counts support this clone. The chain carries TRBV18 and TRBJ2-3; TRBD2 matches at 9 bases. The CDR3 spans 15 residues. The trim removed 5 bases at V and 5 bases at J, leaving 8 bases unmatched. Germline CDR1 is KGHSH and CDR2 is LQKENI. CDR3 residues: CASSVPAGGRDTQYF. The DNA of the CDR3 is TGTGCCAGCTCAGTTCCGGCGGGGGGGCGAGATACGCAGTATTTT.

The CDR3 here is CASSMDREGSQYF. The CDR3 bases are TGTGCCAGCAGTATGGACAGGGAGGGGTCCCAGTACTTC. The chain combines TRBV6-5 with TRBJ2-5; TRBD1 might be the D (8 bases). The CDR3 length is 13 residues. The germline V and J ends were trimmed by 5 bases and 9 bases, with 16 bases remaining between them. Germline V gives CDR1 MNHEY, CDR2 SVGAGI.

The chain links TRBV12-3 or TRBV12-4 to TRBJ2-2; D unresolved. CDR3 length equals 13 residues. V lost 5 bases to trimming and J lost 2 bases, with 6 bases between them. CDR3 amino acids: CASSQSNTGELFF. The CDR3 DNA is TGTGCCAGCAGTCAGTCCAACACCGGGGAGCTGTTTTTT.

This rearrangement joins TRBV28 to TRBJ2-3; TRBD2 agrees at 12 bases. The CDR3 is 16 amino acids. V gave up 6 bases and J gave up 2 bases; unmatched junction bases: 6. Germline CDR1 is MDHEN and CDR2 is SYDVKM. Here the CDR3 DNA reads TGTGCCAGCAGCGTAACTAGCGGGGGGCCCACAGATACGCAGTATTTT. Translation gives CASSVTSGGPTDTQYF.

V is TRBV7-8 and J is TRBJ2-7; 12 nucleotides line up with TRBD2. CDR1 is SGHVS and CDR2 is FQNEAQ in the germline V gene. Germline trimming cut 2 bases from V and 6 bases from J; bases unmatched to any gene: 8. The CDR3 sequence is 16 residues long. This CDR3 is CASSLFLLAGGLEQYF. The CDR3, as DNA: TGTGCCAGCAGCTTATTTCTGCTAGCGGGGGGGCTCGAGCAGTACTTC. Complete variable domain (other parts from reference TRBV7-8 and TRBJ2-7): GAGVSQSPRYKVAKRGQDVALRCDPISGHVSLFWYQQALGQGPEFLTYFQNEAQLDKSGLPSDRFFAERPEGSVSTLKIQRTQQEDSAVYLCASSLFLLAGGLEQYFGPGTRLTVT.

The V and J genes are TRBV10-3 and TRBJ1-2; 7 bases align to TRBD1. V was pared by 3 bases and J by 3 bases, with 7 bases of the junction left unmatched. The CDR3 is 15 residues long. Germline CDR1 is ENHRY and CDR2 is SYGVKD. The CDR3 sequence is CAISEFGGGDYGYTF. The CDR3 DNA reads TGTGCCATCAGTGAATTCGGAGGGGGCGACTATGGCTACACCTTC.

This chain uses TRBV7-3 with TRBJ2-3, with 12 bases lining up with TRBD1. V lost 5 bases, J lost 7 bases, and 7 bases stayed unmatched. Germline V gives CDR1 SGHTA, CDR2 FQGTGA. This CDR3 comprises 15 residues. CDR3 sequence: CASSAGTGGGNTQYF. The CDR3 DNA reads as TGTGCCAGCAGCGCCGGGACAGGGGGCGGGAATACGCAGTATTTT.

V is TRBV7-2 and J is TRBJ1-4, with 7 bases identical to TRBD1. The trim removed 2 bases at V and 3 bases at J, leaving 15 bases unmatched. CDR3 length: 19 amino acids. Germline V CDR1 and CDR2: SGHTA, FQGNSA. CDR3 sequence (DNA): TGTGCCAGCAGCTTACACCGGGACAGCCAAGGGGGAGCTAATGAAAAACTGTTTTTT. This codes for CASSLHRDSQGGANEKLFF.

This chain connects TRBV5-6 to TRBJ2-7; weak D call: TRBD2 (5 bases). Germline CDR1 reads SGHDT; CDR2 reads YYEEEE. The V end was cut by 1 base, the J end by 2 bases, with 7 bases between. This CDR3 is 13 amino acids long. CDR3 DNA sequence: TGTGCCAGCAGCTTGTGGGGAGCCTACGAGCAGTACTTC. This gives the protein CASSLWGAYEQYF.

The chain employs TRBV28 and TRBJ1-2; D is unclear. V dropped 3 bases and J dropped 3 bases, with 14 bases sitting between them. The CDR3 sequence is 15 residues long. Germline V gives CDR1 MDHEN, CDR2 SYDVKM. The CDR3 reads CASSLLGGKDYGYTF. The CDR3 DNA sequence: TGTGCCAGCAGTTTGTTAGGAGGGAAGGACTATGGCTACACCTTC.

Written as DNA, the CDR3 is TGCAGCGCTGGGTCCAGGGGGCCGAACACTGAAGCTTTCTTT. This translates into CSAGSRGPNTEAFF. V and J are TRBV29-1 and TRBJ1-1, with TRBD1 identical over 8 bases. This CDR3 has 14 amino acids. In germline, CDR1 is SQVTM, CDR2 ANQGSEA. With 7 bases clipped from V and 1 base from J, the junction kept 8 bases outside the gene matches.

The chain recombines TRBV27 with TRBJ1-1; 8 bases map to TRBD1. The CDR3 loop spans 14 amino acids. Germline lookup yields CDR1 MNHEY and CDR2 SMNVEV (reference sequence). With V trimmed by 6 bases and J by 0 bases, 3 bases remained unmatched. The CDR3: CASRDRGLNTEAFF. The CDR3 region has the DNA TGTGCCAGCAGAGACAGGGGATTGAACACTGAAGCTTTCTTT.

This chain connects TRBV5-1 to TRBJ2-1; 8 bases are shared with TRBD2. The V segment lost 0 bases and the J segment 8 bases; nucleotides outside the gene matches: 10. The CDR3 spans 16 residues. Per the germline V gene, CDR1 is SGHRS and CDR2 is YFSETQ. For the CDR3, the DNA is TGCGCCAGCAGCTTGGCCCCGTCGGGGGGGCCCCATGAGCAGTTCTTC. This codes for CASSLAPSGGPHEQFF.

Details on this clone: The junction and the germline gene differ at one end; a read error may be behind it. The chain links TRBV12-5 to TRBJ2-7, with D possibly being TRBD1 (6 bases). The CDR3 is made up of 16 amino acids. The germline V gene encodes CDR1 LGHNT and CDR2 FRNRAP. For the CDR3, the DNA is TGTGCTAGTGATTTGGTGGGGACAAGGGAACCCTACGAGCAGTACTTC. Its translation is CASDLVGTREPYEQYF.

This chain connects TRBV5-4 to TRBJ1-1; D unresolved. Germline V lookup: CDR1 SGHNT, CDR2 YYREEE (reference sequence). V was pared by 3 bases and J by 1 base, with 7 bases between. The CDR3 is 13 amino acids. As DNA, the CDR3 is TGTGCCAGCAGCTCTGGCTGGAACACTGAAGCTTTCTTT. It specifies CASSSGWNTEAFF. Drawing the rest from reference TRBV5-4 and TRBJ1-1, the complete variable domain is ETGVTQSPTHLIKTRGQQVTLRCSSQSGHNTVSWYQQALGQGPQFIFQYYREEENGRGNFPPRFSGLQFPNYSSELNVNALELDDSALYLCASSSGWNTEAFFGQGTRLTVV.

This chain uses TRBV14 with TRBJ2-3; the D gene is possibly TRBD2 (6 bases). Per the germline V gene, CDR1 is SGHDN and CDR2 is FVKESK. This CDR3 region has 16 residues. Trimming pared 0 bases from V and 6 bases from J, leaving 16 bases between. The CDR3 nucleotides are TGTGCCAGCAGCCAAGATAGGAAAGGGACTCCGGATACGCAGTATTTT. Its protein product is CASSQDRKGTPDTQYF.

This rearrangement joins TRBV18 to TRBJ1-1; possibly TRBD1 for D (6 bases). The CDR3 is 14 residues long. The V and J ends lost 0 bases and 7 bases respectively, with 12 bases between them. The germline CDR1 and CDR2 sequences are KGHSH and LQKENI. In DNA, the CDR3 is TGTGCCAGCTCACCACCAGCAGGGGTAGGTGAAGCTTTCTTT. Residues: CASSPPAGVGEAFF.

The chain couples TRBV29-1 to TRBJ2-5; TRBD1 aligns across 10 bases. Germline trimming cut 7 bases from V and 2 bases from J; bases unmatched to any gene: 7. The CDR3 has 14 amino acids. CDR1 SQVTM and CDR2 ANQGSEA come from the germline V gene. The CDR3 sequence: CSGRQGADQETQYF. CDR3 sequence (DNA): TGCAGCGGAAGACAGGGGGCCGATCAAGAGACCCAGTACTTC. The full variable domain, in which reference TRBV29-1 and TRBJ2-5 provide the parts outside the CDR3, is SAVISQKPSRDICQRGTSLTIQCQVDSQVTMMFWYRQQPGQSLTLIATANQGSEATYESGFVIDKFPISRPNLTFSTLTVSNMSPEDSSIYLCSGRQGADQETQYFGPGTRLLVL.